Described below is a single T cell receptor (beta chain) sequence and its context. This clone was picked up a small number of times. Per-nucleotide qualities are absent, and no much larger clonotype sits a single base away. The time point label on this specimen signifies: cells obtained before transplantation from donor or recipient. In mixed lymphocyte reactions, around 200,000 CFSE-labeled pre-transplant responders were plated with around 200,000 irradiated violet-dye-labeled stimulators and cultured for 5 to 6 days. Proliferating CD3+CD4+CFSE-low and CD3+CD8+CFSE-low responder cells were FACS-sorted on a BD Influx sorter after the mixed lymphocyte reaction. This sample is drawn from a study of graft-versus-host responses after intestinal transplantation (dated by TCRdb to 2020 to 2023). Context from the whole study: Recipients received multivisceral, liver-intestinal, or isolated intestinal transplants. Anti-thymocyte globulin induction was given to all recipients, followed by maintenance tacrolimus and steroids for two to three years. Bulk TCR-beta CDR3 sequencing was used to track graft-versus-host and host-versus-graft alloreactive T cell clones in the graft, circulation and bone marrow after intestinal transplantation. To identify alloreactive clones, pre-transplant mixed lymphocyte reaction products were sequenced and then compared with unstimulated pre-transplant donor and recipient T cells. The cohort enrolled about two dozen intestinal transplant recipients, one of whom was a retransplant, and 3 patients without pretransplant specimens were excluded. Donor T cell macrochimerism was defined as a peak of at least 4% donor T cells among recipient peripheral blood mononuclear cells. Samples from a few later patients were sequenced in-house on an Illumina MiSeq with MiXCR processing rather than by the commercial service.

Paper-wide results and their limitations: GvH clones turned up in recipient bone marrow, with some appearing earlier in ileal mucosa or blood, a pattern consistent with an intestinal mucosal origin. The relatively low number and heterogeneity of intestinal transplant patients limited the conclusions. Early after transplant, peak levels of circulating GvH clones were found to be associated with declines in HvG clones. In the allografts of patients with donor T cell macrochimerism, GvH to HvG T cell clonal ratios were high.

V loses 3 bases at its end and J loses 4 bases; junction bases beyond the gene matches: 6. CDR1 and CDR2, per the germline V gene, are SGHRS and YFSETQ. Taken from cysteine to phenylalanine, the CDR3 has 14 residues. Of the read, only the CDR3 DNA is kept; its 42 bases are in frame from base 1. Library construction relied on the immunoSEQ multiplex PCR assay. In most patients, genomic DNA was isolated using the Qiagen DNeasy Blood and Tissue Kit and sent frozen to Adaptive Biotechnologies for TCR sequencing. For most patients, genomic DNA was subjected to high-throughput TCR-beta CDR3 sequencing by Adaptive Biotechnologies. In the source study's methods: TCR sequencing data were retrieved from Adaptive's ImmunoSEQ software for about 17 patients, whereas a few other patients were processed with MiXCR and VDJtools. To correct CD4 versus CD8 sorting errors, any sequence found in both subsets at a frequency ratio below 5:1 was removed. CDR3 nucleotide sequences shared by donor and recipient were removed because the origin of these sequences could not be assigned. Alloreactive clones required at least 2-fold expansion over unstimulated cells and minimum CFSE-low frequency of 0.002% (template counts) or 0.001% (read counts). Clones were considered mappable if detected in sequenced pre-transplant spleen, lymph node, or MLR CFSE-low populations of the donor or recipient. The cumulative frequency of alloreactive clones was calculated as a percentage of all sequences, weighted by copy number. TCRdb provides this immuneACCESS table in a form limited to in-frame rearrangements. Some clones are lacking; in checked studies, under half of them reflect an unresolved V gene, and why the rest are absent is not known. D and trimming come from the DNA, and the V and J calls and clone size come from that table. Present in this sample are tens of thousands of clones, roughly 33% of which were seen just once. About 9% of the sample rests with the top ten.

The source material was alloreactive CD8+ T cells from a mixed lymphocyte reaction culture, sampled before intestinal transplant. The label giving this sample's cell subset or site can be read as: CFSE-low proliferating T cells sorted from roughly six-day pre-transplant mixed lymphocyte reaction (GvH or HvG direction). The chain is made from TRBV5-1 and TRBJ2-7, with 8 central nucleotides matching TRBD1. This TCR was sampled from a human patient who received an intestinal transplant. The DNA reads as follows: TGCGCCAGCAGCTGGACAGGGTACGGGTACGAGCAGTACTTC. It codes for CASSWTGYGYEQYF. The reference TRBV5-1 and TRBJ2-7 proteins fill in what lies around the CDR3, so the full variable domain reads KAGVTQTPRYLIKTRGQQVTLSCSPISGHRSVSWYQQTPGQGLQFLFEYFSETQRNKGNFPGRFSGRQFSNSRSEMNVSTLELGDSALYLCASSWTGYGYEQYFGPGTRLTVT.